Sequencing of this TCR beta chain was carried out in a study of blood T cell repertoires in COVID-19. About the research overall: T cells, B-cell-depleted T cells, or PBMCs provided the cDNA or gDNA that served as material.

Data came from immunoSEQ multiplex PCR; TCRdb stores just in-frame clones and leaves some out. Of hundreds of thousands of clones listed, around nine tenths are singletons. Germline loops: CDR1 SGHAT, CDR2 FQNNGV. V was pared by 5 bases and J by 1 base, with 12 bases between. The CDR3 covers 15 residues. The chain has TRBV11-2 and TRBJ1-3; D perhaps matches TRBD1 (5 bases). The sample comprised peripheral blood. The sequence derives from a woman aged 18-29 years who had recovered from COVID-19. CDR3 nucleotides: TGTGCCAGCAGCCCTGGGGCAGGATCTGGAAACACCATATATTTT. Amino acid sequence: CASSPGAGSGNTIYF.